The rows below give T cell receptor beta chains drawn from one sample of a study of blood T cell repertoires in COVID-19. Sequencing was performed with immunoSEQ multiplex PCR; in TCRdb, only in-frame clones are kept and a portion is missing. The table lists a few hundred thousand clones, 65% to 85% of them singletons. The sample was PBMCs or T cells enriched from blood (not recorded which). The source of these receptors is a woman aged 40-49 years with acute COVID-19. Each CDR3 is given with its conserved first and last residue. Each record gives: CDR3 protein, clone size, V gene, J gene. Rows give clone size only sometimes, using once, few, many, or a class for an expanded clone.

CDR3aa: CASSVAGSYNEQFF
abundance: NA
v_gene: TRBV2
j_gene: TRBJ2-1

CDR3aa: CASSGTGIRNQPQHF
abundance: NA
v_gene: TRBV6-4
j_gene: TRBJ1-5

CDR3aa: CASSVRTGNYGYTF
abundance: NA
v_gene: TRBV9
j_gene: TRBJ1-2

CDR3aa: CSVESPGERGYTF
abundance: few
v_gene: TRBV29-1
j_gene: TRBJ1-2

CDR3aa: CASSLDPKVAEQYF
abundance: many
v_gene: TRBV5-1
j_gene: TRBJ2-7

CDR3aa: CASSPRTSGRVVGTDTQYF
abundance: NA
v_gene: TRBV7-7
j_gene: TRBJ2-3

CDR3aa: CASSYEGYNSPLHF
abundance: NA
v_gene: TRBV6-5
j_gene: TRBJ1-6

CDR3aa: CASSVGTGMNTEAFF
abundance: NA
v_gene: TRBV27
j_gene: TRBJ1-1

CDR3aa: CASSLSRGTEAFF
abundance: few
v_gene: TRBV27
j_gene: TRBJ1-1

CDR3aa: CASSLGQGRQETQYF
abundance: NA
v_gene: TRBV6-5
j_gene: TRBJ2-5

CDR3aa: CASSLNGRAGETQYF
abundance: NA
v_gene: TRBV7-6
j_gene: TRBJ2-5

CDR3aa: CASSVGSSGYTDTQYF
abundance: NA
v_gene: TRBV9
j_gene: TRBJ2-3

CDR3aa: CASSLRTSGRTYEQYF
abundance: NA
v_gene: TRBV28
j_gene: TRBJ2-7

CDR3aa: CSVVGGRDGYTF
abundance: NA
v_gene: TRBV29-1
j_gene: TRBJ1-2

CDR3aa: CASSLGSGRYYGYTF
abundance: NA
v_gene: TRBV11-2
j_gene: TRBJ1-2

CDR3aa: CASSLFGGGADTDTQYF
abundance: NA
v_gene: TRBV5-1
j_gene: TRBJ2-3

CDR3aa: CASSPSTGPNTEAFF
abundance: NA
v_gene: TRBV18
j_gene: TRBJ1-1

CDR3aa: CASSPRLAGHYNEQFF
abundance: NA
v_gene: TRBV19
j_gene: TRBJ2-1

CDR3aa: CASRETGELFF
abundance: once
v_gene: TRBV7-6
j_gene: TRBJ2-2

CDR3aa: CASSLGGLADNEQFF
abundance: once
v_gene: TRBV7-9
j_gene: TRBJ2-1

CDR3aa: CASTWTGVVETQYF
abundance: NA
v_gene: TRBV5-4
j_gene: TRBJ2-5

CDR3aa: CASSRRGAGDEKLFF
abundance: NA
v_gene: TRBV19
j_gene: TRBJ1-4

CDR3aa: CSASMVAGDLVSYNEQFF
abundance: NA
v_gene: TRBV20-1
j_gene: TRBJ2-1

CDR3aa: CASSLGDRDGAEAFF
abundance: once
v_gene: TRBV7-9
j_gene: TRBJ1-1

CDR3aa: CASSEGTGGRQETQYF
abundance: NA
v_gene: TRBV2
j_gene: TRBJ2-5

CDR3aa: CASSSSFPRETQYF
abundance: NA
v_gene: TRBV3-1/TRBV3-2
j_gene: TRBJ2-5